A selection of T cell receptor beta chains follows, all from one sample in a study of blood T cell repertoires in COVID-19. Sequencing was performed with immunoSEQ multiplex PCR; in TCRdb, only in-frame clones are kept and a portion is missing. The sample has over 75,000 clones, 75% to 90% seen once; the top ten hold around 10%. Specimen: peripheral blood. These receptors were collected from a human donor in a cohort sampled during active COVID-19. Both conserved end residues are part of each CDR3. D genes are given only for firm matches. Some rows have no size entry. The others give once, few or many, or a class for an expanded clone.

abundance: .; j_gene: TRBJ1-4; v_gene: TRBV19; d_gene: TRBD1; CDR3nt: TGTGCCAGTAGTCCCTGGGACAGGGAGAATGAAAAACTGTTTTTT; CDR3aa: CASSPWDRENEKLFF
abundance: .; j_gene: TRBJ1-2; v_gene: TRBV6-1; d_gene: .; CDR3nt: TGTGCCAGCAGTGAAGCCTTGACCGGGAGAAGAGGGTCCGGCTACACCTTC; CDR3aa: CASSEALTGRRGSGYTF
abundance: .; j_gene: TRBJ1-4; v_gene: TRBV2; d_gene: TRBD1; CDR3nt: TGTGCCAGCACTAGACAGGGGGCAGGAACTAATGAAAAACTGTTTTTT; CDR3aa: CASTRQGAGTNEKLFF
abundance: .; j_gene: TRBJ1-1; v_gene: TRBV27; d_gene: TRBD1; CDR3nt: TGTGCCAGCAGTTCGGACAGGGGGCGGATGAACACTGAAGCTTTCTTT; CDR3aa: CASSSDRGRMNTEAFF
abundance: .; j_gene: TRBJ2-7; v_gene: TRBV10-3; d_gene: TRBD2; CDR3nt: TGTGCCATCAGTGAGACTAGCGGGAACTACGAGCAGTACTTC; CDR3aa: CAISETSGNYEQYF
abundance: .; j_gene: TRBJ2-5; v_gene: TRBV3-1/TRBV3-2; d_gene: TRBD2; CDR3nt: TGTGCCAGCAGCCGGCGGGGGGAAGAGACCCAGTACTTC; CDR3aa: CASSRRGEETQYF
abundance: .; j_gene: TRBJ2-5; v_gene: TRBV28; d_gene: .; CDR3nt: TGTGCCAGCAGTTTTAACTACGGCAAAGAGACCCAGTACTTC; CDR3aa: CASSFNYGKETQYF
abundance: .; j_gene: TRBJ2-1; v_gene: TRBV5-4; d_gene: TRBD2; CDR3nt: TGTGCCAGCAGCAGCTTAGAACGGTCGGGGAGGGGTAACAATGAGCAGTTCTTC; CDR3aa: CASSSLERSGRGNNEQFF
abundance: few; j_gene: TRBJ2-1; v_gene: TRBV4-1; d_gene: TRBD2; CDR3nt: TGCGCCAGCAGCCATTACCACTCCGGGACTAGCAGTTCCCTCCAGTTCTTC; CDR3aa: CASSHYHSGTSSSLQFF
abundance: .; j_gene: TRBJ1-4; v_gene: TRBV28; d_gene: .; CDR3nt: TGTGCCAGCAGACGACGGGGGGGAATGGAAAAACTGTTTTTT; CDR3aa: CASRRRGGMEKLFF
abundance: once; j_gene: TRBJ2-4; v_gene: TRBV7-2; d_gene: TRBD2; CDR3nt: TGTGCCAGCAGCCCGCGGGGGACCAAAAACATTCAGTACTTC; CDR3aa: CASSPRGTKNIQYF
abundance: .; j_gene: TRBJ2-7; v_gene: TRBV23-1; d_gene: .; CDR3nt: TGCGCCAGCAGTGGGGAGATGAGTTTCTACGAGCAGTACTTC; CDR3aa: CASSGEMSFYEQYF
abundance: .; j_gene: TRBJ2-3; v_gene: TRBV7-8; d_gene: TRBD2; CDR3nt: TGTGCCAGCAGCCAAGGTTTAACTAGCGGAAGCACAGATACGCAGTATTTT; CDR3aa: CASSQGLTSGSTDTQYF
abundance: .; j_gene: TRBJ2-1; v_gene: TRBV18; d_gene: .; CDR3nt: TGTGCCAGCTCCCGCGACAACCCCGAGCAGTTCTTC; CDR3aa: CASSRDNPEQFF
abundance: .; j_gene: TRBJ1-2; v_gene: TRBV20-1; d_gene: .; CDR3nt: TGCAGTGCTAGTTTTCCGGTCTTTGGGGGGACTTATGGCTACACCTTC; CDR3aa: CSASFPVFGGTYGYTF
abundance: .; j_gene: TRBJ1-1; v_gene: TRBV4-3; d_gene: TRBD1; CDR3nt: TGCGCCAGCAGCCAAGACGCTCAAGGACAGGGAAACACTGAAGCTTTCTTT; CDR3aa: CASSQDAQGQGNTEAFF
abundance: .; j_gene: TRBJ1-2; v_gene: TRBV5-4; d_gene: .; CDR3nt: TGTGCCAGCAGCACCGACCCTGGACAGACCTATGGCTACACCTTC; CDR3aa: CASSTDPGQTYGYTF
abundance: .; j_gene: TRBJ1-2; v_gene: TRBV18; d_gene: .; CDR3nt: TGTGCCAGCTCACCACCTCAGGGTGACTATGGCTACACCTTC; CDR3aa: CASSPPQGDYGYTF
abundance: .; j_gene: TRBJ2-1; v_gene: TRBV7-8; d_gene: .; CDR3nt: TGTGCCAGCAGCCGAGTGGGAGCGGCAGACTCCTACAATGAGCAGTTCTTC; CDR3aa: CASSRVGAADSYNEQFF
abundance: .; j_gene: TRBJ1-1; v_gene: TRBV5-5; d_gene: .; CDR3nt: TGTGCCAGCAGCTTGGGGTCCAGTGTGAACACTGAAGCTTTCTTT; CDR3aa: CASSLGSSVNTEAFF
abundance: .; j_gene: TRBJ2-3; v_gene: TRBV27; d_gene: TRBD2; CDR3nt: TGTGCCAGCAGACCGGGACTAGCGAGTAATACGCAGTATTTT; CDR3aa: CASRPGLASNTQYF
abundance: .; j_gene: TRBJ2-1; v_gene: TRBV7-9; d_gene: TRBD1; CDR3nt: TGTGCCAGCAGCCTAAGACAGGGGGCGGTAAATGAGCAGTTCTTC; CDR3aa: CASSLRQGAVNEQFF
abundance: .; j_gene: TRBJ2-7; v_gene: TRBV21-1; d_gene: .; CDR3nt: TGTGCCAGCAGCAAACAGATAGGCGACAGGGATCTCTCCTACGAGCAGTACTTC; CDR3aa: CASSKQIGDRDLSYEQYF
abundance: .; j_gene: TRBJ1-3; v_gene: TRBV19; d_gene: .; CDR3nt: TGTGCCAGTAGGGAGGTGGTCTCTGGAAACACCATATATTTT; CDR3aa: CASREVVSGNTIYF
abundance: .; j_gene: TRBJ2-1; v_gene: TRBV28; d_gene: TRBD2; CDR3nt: TGTGCCAGCAGTTTAGGGACTAGCGGGTACAATGAGCAGTTCTTC; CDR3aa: CASSLGTSGYNEQFF
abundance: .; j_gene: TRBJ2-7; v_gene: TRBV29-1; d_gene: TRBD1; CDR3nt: TGCAGCGTTGAAGGGACAGGGGGTTACGAGCAGTACTTC; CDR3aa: CSVEGTGGYEQYF
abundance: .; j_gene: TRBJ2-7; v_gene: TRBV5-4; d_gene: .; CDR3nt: TGTGCCAGCAGCTTTATGCCCGGGGACGAGCAGTACTTC; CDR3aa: CASSFMPGDEQYF
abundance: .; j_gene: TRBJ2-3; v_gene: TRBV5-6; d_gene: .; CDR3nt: TGTGCCAGCAGCCCTATGGGATGGGGAGAAGGGACAGATACGCAGTATTTT; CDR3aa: CASSPMGWGEGTDTQYF
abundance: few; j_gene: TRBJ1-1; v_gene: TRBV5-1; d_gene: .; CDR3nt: TGCGCCAGCAGCCCTTCCGGCGGGCGGAACACTGAAGCTTTCTTT; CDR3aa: CASSPSGGRNTEAFF
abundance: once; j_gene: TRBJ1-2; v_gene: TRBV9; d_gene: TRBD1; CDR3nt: TGTGCCAGCAGCCCCGTACTTGGACAGGGGTACAATGGCTACACCTTC; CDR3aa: CASSPVLGQGYNGYTF
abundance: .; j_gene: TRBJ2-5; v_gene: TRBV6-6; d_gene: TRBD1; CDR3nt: TGTGCCAGCAGTTCGCCCGGGACAGGGGAAGAGACCCAGTACTTC; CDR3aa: CASSSPGTGEETQYF
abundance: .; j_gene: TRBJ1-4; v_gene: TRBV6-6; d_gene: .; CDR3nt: TGTGCCAGCAGACCCCCGGGGGGCACTGCTAATGAAAAACTGTTTTTT; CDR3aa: CASRPPGGTANEKLFF
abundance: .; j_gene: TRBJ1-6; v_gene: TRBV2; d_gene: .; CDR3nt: TGTGCCAGCAGTCGGGTTACAGGGAATTCACCCCTCCACTTT; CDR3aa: CASSRVTGNSPLHF
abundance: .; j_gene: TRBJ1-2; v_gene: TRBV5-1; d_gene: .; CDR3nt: TGCGCCAGCAGCCCGGACCCAGGGGCCGATGGCTACACCTTC; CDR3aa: CASSPDPGADGYTF
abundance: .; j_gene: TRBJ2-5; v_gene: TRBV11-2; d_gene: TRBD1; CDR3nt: TGTGCCAGCAGCTTAGGGGCAGGGGGTTACCAAGAGACCCAGTACTTC; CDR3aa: CASSLGAGGYQETQYF
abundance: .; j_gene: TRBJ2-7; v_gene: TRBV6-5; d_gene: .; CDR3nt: TGTGCCAGCAGTCAGTCCCACATAATCTACGAGCAGTACTTC; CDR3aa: CASSQSHIIYEQYF
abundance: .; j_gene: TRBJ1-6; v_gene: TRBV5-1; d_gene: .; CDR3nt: TGCGCCAGCAGCTTGGATGCAACAAGAAATTCACCCCTCCACTTT; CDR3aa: CASSLDATRNSPLHF